The 20 T cell receptor beta chains below come from one sample, sequenced in a study of T cells of healthy individuals. One entry per CDR3 protein, called by TCRdb with MiXCR from the 5' RACE reads. The sample holds some 39,000 distinct CDR3 sequences, roughly 4.3% seen once. The receptors shown here come from a human donor in good health.

This clonotype was seen at least ten times. The V gene is TRBV7-9, the J gene TRBJ1-2; D gene ambiguous. Germline lookup yields CDR1 SEHNR and CDR2 FQNEAQ (reference sequence). V shed 1 base and J shed 5 bases, with 14 bases lying between them. The CDR3 totals 15 residues. Written as DNA, the CDR3 is TGTGCCAGCAGCTTAGACGTCAGACCGAGATATGGCTACACCTTC. Amino acid sequence: CASSLDVRPRYGYTF.

The rearrangement uses TRBV12-3 or TRBV12-4 and TRBJ1-4; D uncertain. Trimming removed 6 bases from V and 0 bases from J, with 11 bases in between. The CDR3 is 15 residues long. The CDR3 protein is CASSRHSATNEKLFF. The CDR3 nucleotides read TGTGCCAGCAGCCGACACAGTGCAACTAATGAAAAACTGTTTTTT.

This clonotype was seen a few times. V and J are TRBV19 and TRBJ1-5, with a tentative D call TRBD1 (5 bases). Germline V gene sequence: CDR1 LNHDA, CDR2 SQIVND (reference sequence). The CDR3 loop spans 16 amino acids. Trimming pared 5 bases from V and 0 bases from J, leaving 14 bases between. The CDR3 DNA reads as TGTGCCAGTAGTTCGGGGCCCGGGAATAGCAATCAGCCCCAGCATTTT. Translated, it gives CASSSGPGNSNQPQHF.

The table lists this clonotype with many counts. The chain carries TRBV7-9 and TRBJ2-5; D gene unclear. The germline V gene encodes CDR1 SEHNR and CDR2 FQNEAQ (reference sequence). This CDR3 region has 13 residues. Trimming shortened V by 7 bases and J by 0 bases, and 9 bases separated the two germline ends. The CDR3 loop is CASKSIHQETQYF. The CDR3 bases are TGTGCCAGCAAATCCATCCACCAAGAGACCCAGTACTTC.

This clonotype was seen more than once but under ten times. This CDR3 reads CASSLPGQDTYEQYF. The CDR3 nucleotides are TGTGCCAGCAGCTTGCCGGGACAGGATACCTACGAGCAGTACTTC. The chain employs TRBV11-3 and TRBJ2-7, with 8 bases that match TRBD1. The CDR3 covers 15 residues. Germline CDR1 is SGHNT and CDR2 is YENEEA. J gave up 2 bases and V 3 bases, and 6 bases lay outside the gene matches.

At least ten counts were recorded for this clonotype. The chain couples TRBV27 to TRBJ2-3, with 8 bases lining up with TRBD1. Per the germline V gene, CDR1 is MNHEY and CDR2 is SMNVEV (reference sequence). The length of the CDR3 is 16 residues. Unmatched junction bases numbered 13, after V lost 5 bases and J lost 6 bases. The CDR3 sequence: CASSPRTGKVSDTQYF. The CDR3 DNA sequence: TGTGCCAGCAGTCCCCGGACAGGGAAAGTGTCGGATACGCAGTATTTT.

This clonotype was counted a few times. The CDR3 sequence is CASSLVGPRRNEQFF. The CDR3 nucleotides are TGTGCCAGCAGCTTAGTGGGACCCCGACGCAATGAGCAGTTCTTC. The chain is built from TRBV11-1 and TRBJ2-1; D may correspond to TRBD1 or TRBD2 (5 bases each). The V gene lost 1 base and the J gene lost 6 bases, with 13 bases spanning the gap. This CDR3 comprises 15 residues. The germline gives CDR1 SGHAT, CDR2 FQDESV (reference sequence).

The chain recombines TRBV5-5 with TRBJ2-1; D is perhaps TRBD1 (6 bases). Germline CDR1 reads SGHKS; CDR2 reads YYEKEE (reference sequence). This CDR3 spans 15 amino acids. The V and J ends lost 2 bases and 9 bases respectively, with 18 bases between them. The CDR3 reads CASSFMGAAEPEQFF. The CDR3 DNA reads TGTGCCAGCAGCTTTATGGGGGCCGCCGAGCCTGAGCAGTTCTTC.

This clonotype showed up many times. The chain combines TRBV4-2 with TRBJ1-1; D gene ambiguous. V gave up 0 bases and J gave up 3 bases, with 8 bases separating them. The CDR3 has 14 residues. Germline V gene sequence: CDR1 LGHNA, CDR2 YNFKEQ. The chain's CDR3 is CASSQDRQYTEAFF. The CDR3, as DNA: TGTGCCAGCAGCCAAGATAGGCAGTACACTGAAGCTTTCTTT.

This clonotype was counted many times. This chain uses TRBV6-1 with TRBJ2-4, with a tentative D call TRBD2 (5 bases). The CDR3 totals 13 residues. V was shortened by 7 bases and J by 10 bases, with 17 bases between the two germline ends. CDR1 and CDR2 (germline): MNHNS, SASEGT. The CDR3 nucleotides are TGTGCCAGCATCCCGACGGGGTTGGGTATTCAGTACTTC. It encodes CASIPTGLGIQYF.

This clonotype came up many times. The V gene is TRBV4-2, the J gene TRBJ2-2, with a tentative D call TRBD2 (5 bases). The CDR3 is 15 amino acids. CDR1 and CDR2 (germline): LGHNA, YNFKEQ. The V end lost 1 base, the J end lost 6 bases, and 12 bases lay between the germline ends. This chain's CDR3 is CASSQVNADSGELFF. Written as DNA, the CDR3 is TGTGCCAGCAGCCAAGTGAATGCGGACTCCGGGGAGCTGTTTTTT.

This clonotype occurred once. A clone one base away is much larger, so this may be a read error. This rearrangement joins TRBV5-1 to TRBJ1-2; possible D gene TRBD1, 5 bases. The CDR3 is made up of 13 amino acids. The germline V gene has CDR1 SGHRS and CDR2 YFSETQ. The CDR3 nucleotides read TGCGCCAGCAGCTTTTCCGGGGACTATGGCTACAACTTC. It yields the protein CASSFSGDYGYNF.

This clonotype was counted ten times or more. This chain uses TRBV7-3 with TRBJ1-1; D not certain. Germline V gives CDR1 SGHTA, CDR2 FQGTGA. The CDR3 contains 13 residues. Trimming shortened V by 5 bases and J by 0 bases, and 7 bases separated the two germline ends. The CDR3 loop is CASSLGMNTEAFF. CDR3 bases: TGTGCCAGCAGCCTAGGGATGAACACTGAAGCTTTCTTT.

This clonotype was counted ten times or more. The chain recombines TRBV7-9 with TRBJ2-1; D uncertain. This CDR3 region has 15 residues. V lost 7 bases to trimming and J lost 8 bases, with 21 bases between them. Looked up from germline, CDR1 is SEHNR and CDR2 is FQNEAQ (reference sequence). Written as DNA, the CDR3 is TGTGCCAGCACCCCCCTGGTCTCCCCGAACGATGAGCAGTTCTTC. It yields the protein CASTPLVSPNDEQFF. The whole variable domain, remainder taken from reference TRBV7-9 and TRBJ2-1, is DTGVSQNPRHKITKRGQNVTFRCDPISEHNRLYWYRQTLGQGPEFLTYFQNEAQLEKSRLLSDRFSAERPKGSFSTLEIQRTEQGDSAMYLCASTPLVSPNDEQFFGPGTRLTVL.

This clonotype was counted many times. The chain is built from TRBV20-1 and TRBJ2-7; no firm D call. This CDR3 has 13 amino acids. Germline CDR1 reads DFQATT; CDR2 reads SNEGSKA (reference sequence). Trimming removed 3 bases at V and 0 bases at J, with 9 bases between. The CDR3 here is CSAREGSSYEQYF. Here the CDR3 DNA reads TGCAGTGCTAGGGAAGGAAGCTCCTACGAGCAGTACTTC.

This clonotype has just a few counts. This chain uses TRBV14 with TRBJ1-5; D call uncertain. CDR3 size: 13 residues. The ends were cut back, 1 base at V and 5 bases at J, with 6 bases in the middle. In germline, CDR1 is SGHDN, CDR2 FVKESK. CDR3 protein: CASSQGYYQPQHF. In DNA form, the CDR3 reads TGTGCCAGCAGCCAAGGGTATTATCAGCCCCAGCATTTT.

The chain has TRBV5-1 and TRBJ2-3; no clear D. Trimming cost V 5 bases and J 3 bases, with 7 bases left between them. This CDR3 spans 12 amino acids. The germline gives CDR1 SGHRS, CDR2 YFSETQ. As DNA, the CDR3 is TGCGCCAGCAGGCAGGAGACAGATACGCAGTATTTT. This gives the protein CASRQETDTQYF.

This clonotype came up a few times. The chain couples TRBV29-1 to TRBJ2-7; TRBD2 matches 13 bases. Germline trimming cut 7 bases from V and 3 bases from J; bases unmatched to any gene: 3. The CDR3 totals 13 residues. Germline V gene data show CDR1 as SQVTM and CDR2 as ANQGSEA. CDR3 DNA: TGCAGCGCCTGGACTAGCGGGAGCTACGAGCAGTACTTC. This encodes CSAWTSGSYEQYF.

This clonotype was counted ten times or more. The chain has TRBV2 and TRBJ1-5; TRBD1 aligns across 12 bases. V shed 3 bases and J 7 bases; nucleotides not matched to a gene: 4. Germline CDR1 reads SNHLY; CDR2 reads FYNNEI. The CDR3 runs to 15 residues. CDR3 in DNA: TGTGCCAGCAGTGAGGGACAGGGGGCCCAACAGCCCCAGCATTTT. Translating gives CASSEGQGAQQPQHF.

This clonotype was picked up many times. The chain recombines TRBV12-3 or TRBV12-4 with TRBJ2-3; D is possibly TRBD2 (6 bases). V was cut by 1 base and J by 4 bases, with 15 bases left in between. CDR3 size: 16 residues. The CDR3 loop is CASSLGGLALPDTQYF. As DNA, the CDR3 is TGTGCCAGCAGTTTAGGAGGGCTAGCGCTTCCAGATACGCAGTATTTT.